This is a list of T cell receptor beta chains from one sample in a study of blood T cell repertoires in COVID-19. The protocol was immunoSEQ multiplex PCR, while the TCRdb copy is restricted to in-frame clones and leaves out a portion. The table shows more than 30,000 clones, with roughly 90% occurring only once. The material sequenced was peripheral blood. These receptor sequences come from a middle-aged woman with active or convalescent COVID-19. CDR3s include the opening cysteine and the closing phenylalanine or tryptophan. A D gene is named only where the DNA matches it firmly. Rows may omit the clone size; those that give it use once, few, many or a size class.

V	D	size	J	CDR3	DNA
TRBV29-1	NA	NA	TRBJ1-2	CSVENSSGYTF	TGCAGCGTTGAAAATTCCAGTGGCTACACCTTC
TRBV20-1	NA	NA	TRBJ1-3	CSASAAGSFSGNTIYF	TGCAGTGCTAGTGCGGCAGGGTCGTTCTCTGGAAACACCATATATTTT
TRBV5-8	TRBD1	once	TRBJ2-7	CASSLEGQGARTGEQYF	TGTGCCAGCAGCTTGGAGGGACAGGGGGCGCGAACCGGCGAGCAGTACTTC
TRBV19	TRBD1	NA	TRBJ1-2	CASSITPTGPYGYTF	TGTGCCAGTAGTATTACTCCGACAGGGCCCTATGGCTACACCTTC
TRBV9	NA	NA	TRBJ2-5	CASSVDVSGATQYF	TGTGCCAGCAGCGTAGATGTTAGCGGTGCAACCCAGTACTTC
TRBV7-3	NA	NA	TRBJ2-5	CASSPDPGSKTQYF	TGTGCCAGCAGCCCCGACCCGGGTTCAAAGACCCAGTACTTC
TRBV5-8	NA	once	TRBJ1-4	CASSLTTDLNEKLFF	TGTGCCAGCAGCTTGACGACAGATCTCAATGAAAAACTGTTTTTT
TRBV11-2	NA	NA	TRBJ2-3	CASSRRRTGTDTQYF	TGTGCCAGCAGCCGGCGGAGGACGGGCACAGATACGCAGTATTTT
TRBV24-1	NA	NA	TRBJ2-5	CATSDFVAGETQYF	TGTGCCACCAGTGATTTTGTTGCCGGGGAGACCCAGTACTTC
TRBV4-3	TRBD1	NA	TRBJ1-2	CASSVDRGRSYGYTF	TGCGCCAGCAGCGTGGACAGGGGGCGAAGCTATGGCTACACCTTC
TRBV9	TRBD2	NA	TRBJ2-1	CASSAGLAGLGEQFF	TGTGCCAGCAGCGCGGGACTAGCGGGATTGGGTGAGCAGTTCTTC
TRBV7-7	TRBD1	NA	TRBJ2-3	CASSNYIIRRDRFLETDTQYF	TGTGCTAGCAGCAACTACATCATACGCCGGGACAGGTTTTTGGAAACAGATACGCAGTATTTT
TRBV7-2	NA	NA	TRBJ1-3	CASSLGPGPSGNTIYF	TGTGCCAGCAGCTTAGGTCCAGGCCCCTCTGGAAACACCATATATTTT
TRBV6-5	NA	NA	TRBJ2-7	CASSYSPTNEQYF	TGTGCCAGCAGTTACTCACCGACAAACGAGCAGTACTTC
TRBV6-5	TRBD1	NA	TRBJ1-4	CASLDQGVNEKLFF	TGTGCCAGCTTGGACCAGGGGGTTAATGAAAAACTGTTTTTT
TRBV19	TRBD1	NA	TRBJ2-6	CASSGTAGANVLTF	TGTGCCAGTAGCGGGACAGCTGGGGCCAACGTCCTGACTTTC
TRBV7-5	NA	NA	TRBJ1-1	CARSLRQGTTNTEAFF	TGTGCCAGAAGCTTAAGACAGGGGACTACGAACACTGAAGCTTTCTTT
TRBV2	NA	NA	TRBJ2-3	CASGDFTSTDTQYF	TGTGCCAGCGGGGACTTCACGTCCACAGATACGCAGTATTTT
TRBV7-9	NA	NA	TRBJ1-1	CASSRGQRNTEAFF	TGTGCCAGCAGCCGCGGACAGAGGAACACTGAAGCTTTCTTT
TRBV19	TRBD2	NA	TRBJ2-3	CASSRTSGYSTDTQYF	TGTGCCAGTAGTCGGACTAGCGGATATAGCACAGATACGCAGTATTTT
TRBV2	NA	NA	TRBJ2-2	CASREEGLNTGELFF	TGTGCCAGCAGGGAGGAGGGATTGAACACCGGGGAGCTGTTTTTT
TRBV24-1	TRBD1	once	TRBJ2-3	CATSDYTGADTQYF	TGTGCCACCAGTGACTATACAGGGGCAGATACGCAGTATTTT
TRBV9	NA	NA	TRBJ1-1	CASSVVPGVANTEAFF	TGTGCCAGCAGCGTAGTGCCAGGGGTGGCGAACACTGAAGCTTTCTTT
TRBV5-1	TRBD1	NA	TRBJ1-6	CASSLTGGDSPLHF	TGCGCCAGCAGCTTGACAGGGGGGGATTCACCCCTCCACTTT
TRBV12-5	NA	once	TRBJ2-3	CASKRSDTDTQYF	TGTGCTAGTAAAAGGAGTGACACAGATACGCAGTATTTT
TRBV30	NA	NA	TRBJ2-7	CAWSVAHSYEQYF	TGTGCCTGGAGTGTGGCCCACTCCTACGAGCAGTACTTC
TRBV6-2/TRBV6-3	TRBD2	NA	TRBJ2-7	CASSYAASGSRGSYEQYF	TGTGCCAGCAGTTACGCAGCTAGCGGGAGTAGGGGGTCCTACGAGCAGTACTTC
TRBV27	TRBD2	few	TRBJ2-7	CASRYSGGYSYEQYF	TGTGCCAGCAGGTATAGCGGGGGTTACTCCTACGAGCAGTACTTC
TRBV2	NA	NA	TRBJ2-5	CASIRRGGPQETQYF	TGTGCCAGCATTCGGAGGGGCGGACCCCAAGAGACCCAGTACTTC
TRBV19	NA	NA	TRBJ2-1	CASSIGPLSYNEQFF	TGTGCCAGTAGTATTGGGCCCCTCTCCTACAATGAGCAGTTCTTC
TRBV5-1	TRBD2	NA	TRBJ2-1	CASSLGLAGFYNEQFF	TGCGCCAGCAGCTTGGGACTAGCGGGATTCTACAATGAGCAGTTCTTC
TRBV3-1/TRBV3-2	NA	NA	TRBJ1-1	CASSRAPWGGTEAFF	TGTGCCAGCAGCCGGGCTCCTTGGGGGGGCACTGAAGCTTTCTTT
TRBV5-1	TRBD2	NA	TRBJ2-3	CASSGTSGDTDTQYF	TGCGCCAGCAGCGGAACTAGCGGAGACACAGATACGCAGTATTTT
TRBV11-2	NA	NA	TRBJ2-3	CASSLGRGNTQYF	TGTGCCAGCAGCTTGGGTCGGGGGAATACGCAGTATTTT
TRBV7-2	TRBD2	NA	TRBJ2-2	CASSSGTMITGELFF	TGTGCCAGCAGCTCTGGGACTATGATCACCGGGGAGCTGTTTTTT
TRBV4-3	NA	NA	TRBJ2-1	CASSQEQSSYNEQFF	TGCGCCAGCAGCCAAGAACAAAGCTCCTACAATGAGCAGTTCTTC
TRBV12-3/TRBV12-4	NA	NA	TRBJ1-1	CASSRTGPPVAFF	TGTGCCAGCAGTCGCACAGGGCCCCCCGTAGCTTTCTTT
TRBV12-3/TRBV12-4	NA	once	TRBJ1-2	CASSFTGSGYTF	TGTGCCAGCAGCTTTACAGGGAGTGGCTACACCTTC
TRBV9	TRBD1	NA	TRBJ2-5	CASSDRDRVQETQYF	TGTGCCAGCAGCGACCGGGACAGGGTCCAAGAGACCCAGTACTTC
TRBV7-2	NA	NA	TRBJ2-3	CASSLLPGAQYF	TGTGCCAGCAGCTTACTACCGGGTGCACAGTATTTT
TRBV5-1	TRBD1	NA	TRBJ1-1	CASSMSTGLVNTEAFF	TGCGCCAGCAGCATGTCGACAGGGTTGGTTAACACTGAAGCTTTCTTT
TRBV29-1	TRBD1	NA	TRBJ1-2	CSVSRTGGYGYTF	TGCAGCGTCTCCCGGACAGGGGGCTATGGCTACACCTTC
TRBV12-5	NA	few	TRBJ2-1	CASGSRLSSYNEQFF	TGTGCTAGTGGGTCCCGCCTTAGCTCCTACAATGAGCAGTTCTTC
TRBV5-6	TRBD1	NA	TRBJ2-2	CASGPGQGPVATGELFF	TGTGCCAGCGGGCCGGGACAGGGACCGGTGGCGACCGGGGAGCTGTTTTTT
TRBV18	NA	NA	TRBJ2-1	CASSPVGAANEQFF	TGTGCCAGCTCACCGGTGGGAGCTGCAAATGAGCAGTTCTTC
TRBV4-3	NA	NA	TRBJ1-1	CASSQGPTRVLNTEAFF	TGCGCCAGCAGCCAAGGCCCGACCCGGGTTCTGAACACTGAAGCTTTCTTT
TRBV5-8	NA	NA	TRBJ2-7	CASSLGVAVDYEQYF	TGTGCCAGCAGCTTGGGCGTAGCCGTAGACTACGAGCAGTACTTC
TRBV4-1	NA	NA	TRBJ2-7	CASSQDPHREQYF	TGCGCCAGCAGCCAAGATCCCCACCGGGAGCAGTACTTC
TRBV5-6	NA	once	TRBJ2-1	CASSLVAVNEQFF	TGTGCCAGCAGCTTGGTTGCAGTAAATGAGCAGTTCTTC
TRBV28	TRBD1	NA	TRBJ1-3	CASTNLGQLGNTIYF	TGTGCCAGCACTAATCTGGGACAGCTTGGAAACACCATATATTTT
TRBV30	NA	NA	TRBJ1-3	CAWSPTRGGFGNTIYF	TGTGCCTGGAGTCCGACTCGGGGGGGCTTTGGAAACACCATATATTTT
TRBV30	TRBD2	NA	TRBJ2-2	CAWSRYGGGTGELFF	TGTGCCTGGAGTCGGTACGGGGGGGGAACCGGGGAGCTGTTTTTT
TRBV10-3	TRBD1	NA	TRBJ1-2	CAISESKGQGAYYGYTF	TGTGCCATCAGTGAGAGTAAGGGACAGGGGGCTTACTATGGCTACACCTTC
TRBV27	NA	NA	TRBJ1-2	CASSRTGNHGYTF	TGTGCCAGCAGCCGAACAGGGAACCATGGCTACACCTTC
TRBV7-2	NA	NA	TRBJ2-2	CASARRAPNTGELFF	TGTGCCAGCGCCCGGAGGGCCCCGAACACCGGGGAGCTGTTTTTT
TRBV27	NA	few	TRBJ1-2	CASSLSYRDYGYTF	TGTGCCAGCAGTTTATCGTACAGGGACTATGGCTACACCTTC
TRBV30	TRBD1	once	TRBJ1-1	CAWMGDRRGTEAFF	TGTGCCTGGATGGGGGACAGGCGGGGCACTGAAGCTTTCTTT
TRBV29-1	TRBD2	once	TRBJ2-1	CSVEGLAGGNEQFF	TGCAGCGTTGAGGGACTAGCGGGGGGTAATGAGCAGTTCTTC
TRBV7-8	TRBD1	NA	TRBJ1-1	CASSLEGTGLNTEAFF	TGTGCCAGCAGCTTAGAAGGGACAGGGCTGAACACTGAAGCTTTCTTT
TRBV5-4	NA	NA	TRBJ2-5	CASRPREKETQYF	TGTGCCAGCAGACCTCGGGAGAAAGAGACCCAGTACTTC